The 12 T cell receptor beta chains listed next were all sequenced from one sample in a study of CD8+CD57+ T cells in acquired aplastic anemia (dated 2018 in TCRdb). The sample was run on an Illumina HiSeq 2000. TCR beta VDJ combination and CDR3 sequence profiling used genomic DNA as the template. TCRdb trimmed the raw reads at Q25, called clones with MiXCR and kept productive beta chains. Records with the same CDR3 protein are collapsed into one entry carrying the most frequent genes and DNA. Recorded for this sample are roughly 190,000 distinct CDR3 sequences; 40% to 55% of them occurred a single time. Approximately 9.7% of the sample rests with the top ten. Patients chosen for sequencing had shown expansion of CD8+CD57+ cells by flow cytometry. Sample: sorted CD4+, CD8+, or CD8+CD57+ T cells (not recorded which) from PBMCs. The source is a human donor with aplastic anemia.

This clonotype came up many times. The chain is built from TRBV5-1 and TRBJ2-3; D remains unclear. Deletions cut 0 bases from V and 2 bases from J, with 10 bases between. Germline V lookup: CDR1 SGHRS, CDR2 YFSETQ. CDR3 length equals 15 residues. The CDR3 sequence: CASSLGRHSTDTQYF. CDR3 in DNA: TGCGCCAGCAGCTTGGGCAGGCATTCCACAGATACGCAGTATTTT.

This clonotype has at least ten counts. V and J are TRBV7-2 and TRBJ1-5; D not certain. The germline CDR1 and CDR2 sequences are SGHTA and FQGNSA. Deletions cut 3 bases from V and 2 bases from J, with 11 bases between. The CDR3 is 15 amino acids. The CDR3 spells CASSLSLGGNQPQHF. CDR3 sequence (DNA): TGTGCCAGCAGCTTGTCCCTTGGGGGCAATCAGCCCCAGCATTTT.

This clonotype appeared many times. DNA for the CDR3: TGTGCCAGTAGTAACAGGGGAGAGACCCAGTACTTC. This sequence encodes CASSNRGETQYF. The V gene is TRBV19, the J gene TRBJ2-5, with 7 positions matching TRBD1. This CDR3 comprises 12 residues. Germline V gene sequence: CDR1 LNHDA, CDR2 SQIVND (reference sequence). After removal of 4 bases from V and 4 bases from J, the junction contained 0 bases not matched to a gene.

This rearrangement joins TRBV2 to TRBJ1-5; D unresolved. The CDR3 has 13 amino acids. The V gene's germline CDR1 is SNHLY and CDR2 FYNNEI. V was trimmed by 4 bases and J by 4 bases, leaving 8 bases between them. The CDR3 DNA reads TGTGCCAGCAGTGTTGATTATAATCAGCCCCAGCATTTT. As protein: CASSVDYNQPQHF.

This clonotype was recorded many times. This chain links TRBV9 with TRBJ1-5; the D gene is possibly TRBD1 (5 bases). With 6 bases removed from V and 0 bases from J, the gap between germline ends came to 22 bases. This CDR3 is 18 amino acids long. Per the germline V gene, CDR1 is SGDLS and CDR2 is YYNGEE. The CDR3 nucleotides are TGTGCCAGCACCGGTCGGGACCACAAATTTTATAGCAATCAGCCCCAGCATTTT. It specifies CASTGRDHKFYSNQPQHF.

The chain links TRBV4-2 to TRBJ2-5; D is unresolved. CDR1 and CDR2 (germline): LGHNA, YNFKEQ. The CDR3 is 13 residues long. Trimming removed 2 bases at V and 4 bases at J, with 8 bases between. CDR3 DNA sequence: TGTGCCAGCAGCCAAATTATCGGAGAGACCCAGTACTTC. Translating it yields CASSQIIGETQYF.

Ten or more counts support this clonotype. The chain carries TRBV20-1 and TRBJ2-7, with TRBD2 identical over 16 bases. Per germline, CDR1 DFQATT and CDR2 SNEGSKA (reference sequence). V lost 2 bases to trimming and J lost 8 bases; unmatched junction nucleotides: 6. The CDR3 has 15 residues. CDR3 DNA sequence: TGCAGTGCTAGAACGCCGGGACTAGCGGGAGGGCAGCAGTACTTC. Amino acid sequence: CSARTPGLAGGQQYF.

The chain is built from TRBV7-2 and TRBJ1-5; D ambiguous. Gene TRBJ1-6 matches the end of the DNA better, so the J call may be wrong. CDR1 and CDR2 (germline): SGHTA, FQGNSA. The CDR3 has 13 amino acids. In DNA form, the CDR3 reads TGTGCCAGCAGCCAGTATAGCAATCAGCCCCTCCACTTT. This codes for CASSQYSNQPLHF.

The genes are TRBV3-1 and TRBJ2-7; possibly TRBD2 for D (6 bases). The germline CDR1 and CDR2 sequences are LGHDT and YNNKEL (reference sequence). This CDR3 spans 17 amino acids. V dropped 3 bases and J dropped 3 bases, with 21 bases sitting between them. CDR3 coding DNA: TGTGCCAGCAGCCACGGGAGAGGGACCTCGAACGTCTACGAGCAGTACTTC. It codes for CASSHGRGTSNVYEQYF.

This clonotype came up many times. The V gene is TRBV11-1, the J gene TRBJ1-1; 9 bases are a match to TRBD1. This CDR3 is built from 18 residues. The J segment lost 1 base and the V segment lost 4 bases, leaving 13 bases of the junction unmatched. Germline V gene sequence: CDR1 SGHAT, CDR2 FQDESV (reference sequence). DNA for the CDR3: TGTGCCAGCAGCTCTGAAAGCGTGACAGGGGGTCCGAACACTGAAGCTTTCTTT. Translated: CASSSESVTGGPNTEAFF.

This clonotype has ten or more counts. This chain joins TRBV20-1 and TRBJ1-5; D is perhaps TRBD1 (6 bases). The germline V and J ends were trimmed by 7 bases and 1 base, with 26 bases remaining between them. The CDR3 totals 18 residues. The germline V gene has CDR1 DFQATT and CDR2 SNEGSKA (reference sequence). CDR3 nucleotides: TGCAGTGTCCAAAGAGCTATTTGGGGGGCTGGGAGCAATCAGCCCCAGCATTTT. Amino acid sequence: CSVQRAIWGAGSNQPQHF.

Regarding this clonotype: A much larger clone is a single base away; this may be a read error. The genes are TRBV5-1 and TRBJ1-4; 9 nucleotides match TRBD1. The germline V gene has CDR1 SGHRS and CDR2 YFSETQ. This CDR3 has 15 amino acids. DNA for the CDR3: TGCGCCGGCAGCTCTAGGACAGGGGCTGGTGAAAAACTGTTTTTT. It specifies CAGSSRTGAGEKLFF.